The next 32 T cell receptor beta chains were all read from a single sample in a study of T cell repertoires in cytomegalovirus infection. TCRdb re-derived calls from the reads in MiXCR, one entry per CDR3 protein. In the table there are 350,000 to 550,000 distinct CDR3 sequences, approximately 31% of which are singletons. The sequenced sample was PBMCs. All receptors come from a human donor in good health (CMV status not recorded). Some clones in this sample may be carry-over from other donors' samples.

The rearrangement links TRBV6-1 to TRBJ2-2, with 7 bases matching TRBD2. In germline, CDR1 is MNHNS, CDR2 SASEGT. Trimming took 6 bases from V and 7 from J; bases not matched to a gene: 5. The CDR3 is 13 amino acids. CDR3 nucleotide sequence: TGTGCCAGCAGCGTCAGGGAGGGCGGGGAGCTGTTTTTT. Protein sequence: CASSVREGGELFF.

In this sample, this clonotype turned up many times. The rearrangement joins TRBV7-9 to TRBJ1-5; 8 bases line up with TRBD1. The CDR3 length is 15 residues. Germline CDR1 SEHNR, CDR2 FQNEAQ (reference sequence). The V gene end was trimmed by 2 bases and the J gene end by 2 bases; junction bases not matched to a gene: 2. CDR3 sequence: CASSLTGQGNQPQHF. The CDR3 coding sequence is TGTGCCAGCAGCTTAACGGGACAGGGCAATCAGCCCCAGCATTTT.

This clonotype came up many times. This chain uses TRBV7-2 with TRBJ2-5; the match to TRBD2 covers 13 bases. CDR1 is SGHTA, CDR2 FQGNSA, per germline. The CDR3 consists of 16 residues. V was clipped by 3 bases and J by 5 bases; unmatched bases: 6. CDR3 in amino acids: CASSFGLAGAGETQYF. For the CDR3, the DNA is TGTGCCAGCAGCTTCGGACTAGCGGGGGCCGGGGAGACCCAGTACTTC.

This chain joins TRBV19 and TRBJ2-5; the match to TRBD2 covers 7 bases. J lost 2 bases, V lost 3 bases, and 6 bases had no gene match. The CDR3 length is 15 residues. Germline V gene sequence: CDR1 LNHDA, CDR2 SQIVND (reference sequence). The CDR3 spells CASSIRFSGQETQYF. DNA of the CDR3: TGTGCCAGTAGTATTCGGTTTAGCGGGCAAGAGACCCAGTACTTC.

This clonotype has only a few counts. The chain employs TRBV15 and TRBJ1-2, with TRBD1 as a possible D gene (5 bases). CDR1 and CDR2 from the germline V gene are LNHNV and YYDKDF (reference sequence). V was clipped by 2 bases and J by 4 bases, with 14 bases between them. The CDR3 runs 15 residues. The CDR3 is CATSRYRDGAYGYTF. The CDR3 DNA is TGTGCCACCAGCAGATACCGGGACGGAGCCTATGGCTACACCTTC.

The chain is built from TRBV11-3 and TRBJ2-3, with 10 bases aligning to TRBD1. Looked up from germline, CDR1 is SGHNT and CDR2 is YENEEA. The trim removed 4 bases at V and 5 bases at J, leaving 9 bases unmatched. This CDR3 spans 16 amino acids. CDR3 amino acids: CASSSGRTGGRDTQYF. The CDR3 bases are TGTGCCAGCAGCTCGGGAAGGACAGGGGGTAGAGATACGCAGTATTTT.

The J gene is TRBJ2-3, the V gene TRBV4-1; 11 bases map to TRBD1. This CDR3 comprises 17 residues. The germline CDR1 and CDR2 sequences are MGHRA and YSYEKL. The V segment lost 2 bases and the J segment 1 base; nucleotides outside the gene matches: 5. CDR3 amino acids: CASSQSGTGGGTDTQYF. Here the CDR3 DNA reads TGCGCCAGCAGCCAATCCGGGACAGGGGGGGGCACAGATACGCAGTATTTT.

This clonotype was seen a few times. In DNA form, the CDR3 reads TGTGCCAGCAGACTCCCTAAACCCTCTAGGACTGAAGCTTTCTTT. Its protein is CASRLPKPSRTEAFF. The chain has TRBV28 and TRBJ1-1; D ambiguous. V was pared by 6 bases and J by 5 bases, with 19 bases between. Germline V gene data show CDR1 as MDHEN and CDR2 as SYDVKM. This CDR3 is 15 amino acids long.

V and J are TRBV5-6 and TRBJ1-5; TRBD1 matches at 7 bases. There are 16 residues in the CDR3. CDR1 SGHDT and CDR2 YYEEEE come from the germline V gene. The ends lost 1 base at V and 4 bases at J; junction bases unmatched: 8. CDR3 sequence: CASSLFSGQANQPQHF. CDR3 bases: TGTGCCAGCAGCTTGTTTTCCGGACAGGCAAATCAGCCCCAGCATTTT.

For this clonotype: This may stem from a read error, because a much larger clone lies one nucleotide away. The chain links TRBV7-4 to TRBJ2-3; 7 bases map to TRBD2. The CDR3 consists of 12 residues. Germline CDR1 is SGHVT and CDR2 is SQSDAQ. The CDR3 DNA sequence: TGTTCCGCTAGCGGCCCGGAGGATACGCAGTGTTTT. Amino acid sequence: CSASGPEDTQCF.

At least ten counts were recorded for this clonotype. The chain employs TRBV7-8 and TRBJ2-3, with 8 bases matching TRBD1. The V segment lost 5 bases and the J segment 3 bases; nucleotides outside the gene matches: 13. The CDR3 loop spans 17 amino acids. The germline gives CDR1 SGHVS, CDR2 FQNEAQ. Here the CDR3 reads CASSPDPRQGRTDTQYF. The CDR3 nucleotides read TGTGCCAGCAGCCCCGATCCCCGACAGGGGAGGACAGATACGCAGTATTTT.

Only a few counts were recorded for this clonotype. This sequence may be a read error, since a much larger clone differs from it by one base. This sequence joins TRBV24-1 and TRBJ2-3, with 10 bases lining up with TRBD2. CDR1 and CDR2 from the germline V gene are KGHDR and SFDVKD. The CDR3 covers 14 residues. The V segment lost 6 bases and the J segment 1 base; nucleotides outside the gene matches: 0. The CDR3 bases are TGTGCCACCAGTACTAGCGGGGGCACAGATACGCAGTATTTT. Protein product: CATSTSGGTDTQYF.

Worth noting for this clonotype: The junction departs from the called germline gene at one end, perhaps through a read error. The chain has TRBV19 and TRBJ1-5, with 7 nucleotides matching TRBD1. The V gene's germline CDR1 is LNHDA and CDR2 SQIVND (reference sequence). The length of the CDR3 is 16 residues. Here the CDR3 reads CASIILGGARDQPQHF. In DNA, the CDR3 is TGTGCCAGTATTATACTAGGGGGCGCGAGGGATCAGCCCCAGCATTTT.

This clonotype was seen a few times. The CDR3: CASSPSTGNTEAFF. The CDR3, as DNA: TGTGCCAGCAGCCCATCGACAGGGAACACTGAAGCTTTCTTT. V usage is TRBV5-5 and J usage is TRBJ1-1, with D possibly TRBD1 on 6 matching bases. CDR1 and CDR2 from the germline V gene are SGHKS and YYEKEE (reference sequence). With 4 bases removed from V and 1 base from J, the gap between germline ends came to 11 bases. The CDR3 sequence is 14 residues long.

This clonotype was seen only a few times. The rearrangement links TRBV4-1 to TRBJ1-5, with D possibly being TRBD1 (5 bases). The germline CDR1 and CDR2 sequences are MGHRA and YSYEKL. The CDR3 spans 15 residues. V was shortened by 0 bases and J by 6 bases, with 12 bases between the two germline ends. The DNA for the CDR3 is TGCGCCAGCAGCCAAGATAGAGGGGTGGCTCAGCCCCAGCATTTT. This encodes CASSQDRGVAQPQHF.

In its sample, this clonotype was seen a few times. The chain carries TRBV7-2 and TRBJ2-7, with 8 nucleotides matching TRBD1. With V trimmed by 5 bases and J by 4 bases, 10 bases remained unmatched. This CDR3 has 15 amino acids. The germline V gene encodes CDR1 SGHTA and CDR2 FQGNSA. The DNA for the CDR3 is TGTGCCAGCAGCCACCCACAGGGGGTATCTTACGAGCAGTACTTC. Translating it yields CASSHPQGVSYEQYF.

This clonotype showed up many times. CDR3 in amino acids: CASSLYRDIDQPQHF. The CDR3 DNA reads TGTGCCAGCAGCCTATACAGGGACATAGATCAGCCCCAGCATTTT. J is TRBJ1-5 and V is TRBV7-8, with a weak D call TRBD1 (6 bases). The CDR3 extends over 15 amino acids. Per the germline V gene, CDR1 is SGHVS and CDR2 is FQNEAQ. Trimming left V 5 bases short and J 5 bases short, with 16 bases between.

This clonotype was counted ten times or more. The chain combines TRBV2 with TRBJ1-5; 8 bases line up with TRBD1. With 6 bases clipped from V and 3 bases from J, the junction kept 31 bases outside the gene matches. This CDR3 has 23 residues. CDR1 and CDR2 (germline): SNHLY, FYNNEI. Here the CDR3 reads CASRRGGISTRQGNTPFNQPQHF. The CDR3 DNA sequence: TGTGCCAGCAGGCGAGGGGGAATCTCGACTCGACAGGGGAATACTCCCTTCAATCAGCCCCAGCATTTT.

This clonotype was seen repeatedly, ten times or more. This rearrangement joins TRBV7-2 to TRBJ2-1; 7 bases are a match to TRBD2. CDR3 length: 16 amino acids. The germline V gene has CDR1 SGHTA and CDR2 FQGNSA. The ends lost 1 base at V and 4 bases at J; junction bases unmatched: 7. The CDR3 loop reads CASSLVRAGAYNEQFF. As DNA, the CDR3 is TGTGCCAGCAGCTTAGTCCGTGCGGGAGCTTACAATGAGCAGTTCTTC.

This clonotype was seen more than once but under ten times. The chain has TRBV5-4 and TRBJ2-1; 9 positions match TRBD1. Germline V gives CDR1 SGHNT, CDR2 YYREEE (reference sequence). Trimming took 5 bases from V and 0 from J; bases not matched to a gene: 9. The CDR3 has 17 amino acids. The CDR3 sequence: CASRTPGTGSSYNEQFF. The CDR3 DNA reads TGTGCCAGCAGGACCCCTGGGACAGGGAGCTCCTACAATGAGCAGTTCTTC.

This rearrangement joins TRBV30 to TRBJ2-4, with D tentatively TRBD1 or TRBD2 (5 bases each). In germline, CDR1 is GTSNPN, CDR2 SVGIG (reference sequence). Between the trimmed V and J ends, which lost 3 bases and 1 base, there was a span of 16 bases. The CDR3 totals 16 residues. CDR3: CAWSIGAMGAKNIQYF. The CDR3 DNA reads as TGTGCCTGGAGCATCGGGGCCATGGGGGCCAAAAACATTCAGTACTTC. Using reference TRBV30 and TRBJ2-4 for the parts outside the CDR3, the full variable domain is SQTIHQWPATLVQPVGSPLSLECTVEGTSNPNLYWYRQAAGRGLQLLFYSVGIGQISSEVPQNLSASRPQDRQFILSSKKLLLSDSGFYLCAWSIGAMGAKNIQYFGAGTRLSVL.

This sequence joins TRBV20-1 and TRBJ2-4, with no clear D. The germline V gene has CDR1 DFQATT and CDR2 SNEGSKA (reference sequence). The V end lost 2 bases, the J end lost 1 base, and 15 bases lay between the germline ends. The CDR3 extends over 16 amino acids. The CDR3 loop is CSARMGPNGAKNIQYF. Here the CDR3 DNA reads TGCAGTGCTAGAATGGGTCCTAACGGGGCCAAAAACATTCAGTACTTC.

Many counts were recorded for this clonotype. This sequence joins TRBV6-1 and TRBJ2-5, with 9 bases matching TRBD1. V lost 6 bases, J lost 5 bases, and 10 bases stayed unmatched. Germline V gives CDR1 MNHNS, CDR2 SASEGT. This CDR3 is built from 15 residues. The DNA of the CDR3 is TGTGCCAGCAGCGGACAGGGGCTGACTATGGAGACCCAGTACTTC. Its translation is CASSGQGLTMETQYF.

J is TRBJ2-7 and V is TRBV29-1, with 11 bases fitting TRBD1. The CDR3 has 16 residues. CDR1 and CDR2 (germline): SQVTM, ANQGSEA. Germline trimming cut 3 bases from V and 2 bases from J; bases unmatched to any gene: 9. The chain's CDR3 is CSVDSPRDRGTYEQYF. The CDR3, as DNA: TGCAGCGTTGATTCCCCCCGGGACAGGGGGACCTACGAGCAGTACTTC.

The rearrangement uses TRBV3-1 and TRBJ2-5; 7 bases line up with TRBD2. V was clipped by 8 bases and J by 1 base; unmatched bases: 13. The CDR3 has 16 residues. CDR1 is LGHDT, CDR2 YNNKEL, per germline (reference sequence). Written as DNA, the CDR3 is TGTGCCAGCTGCGATTACCCTAGCGGCCCCCAAGAGACCCAGTACTTC. Amino acid sequence: CASCDYPSGPQETQYF.

For this clonotype: The CDR3 end shows no conserved phenylalanine or tryptophan, and so a read error is likely. J is TRBJ1-5 and V is TRBV6-8; D remains unclear. Germline lookup yields CDR1 MNHGY and CDR2 SAAAGT. CDR3 length equals 14 residues. For the CDR3, the DNA is TGTGCCAGCATTTACGGTGCCCCGAATCAGCCCCAGCATGTT. Translating gives CASIYGAPNQPQHV.

The chain has TRBV11-3 and TRBJ2-3; D is unresolved. Trimming left V 1 base short and J 2 bases short, with 10 bases between. CDR3 length: 15 residues. Germline CDR1 is SGHNT and CDR2 is YENEEA. The DNA for the CDR3 is TGTGCCAGCAGCTTAGGTCTCCAGAACACAGATACGCAGTATTTT. Its protein is CASSLGLQNTDTQYF.

The genes are TRBV5-6 and TRBJ2-1; D is unresolved. Germline V CDR1 and CDR2: SGHDT, YYEEEE. This CDR3 spans 11 amino acids. V was clipped by 6 bases and J by 4 bases, with 5 bases between them. CDR3 sequence: CASNYYNEQFF. Here the CDR3 DNA reads TGTGCCAGCAACTATTACAATGAGCAGTTCTTC.

As concerns this clonotype: Sequence at one end of the junction differs from germline and may be a read error. The genes are TRBV5-1 and TRBJ1-5, with D perhaps matching TRBD1 (5 bases). This CDR3 is built from 13 residues. The V gene's germline CDR1 is SGHRS and CDR2 YFSETQ. CDR3 DNA: TGCGCCAGCAGCTCGGCGGGGGATCAGCCCCCGCCTTTT. This codes for CASSSAGDQPPPF.

The chain links TRBV6-1 to TRBJ2-1, with TRBD2 matching over 8 bases. V dropped 1 base and J dropped 4; count of bases not matched to a gene: 9. The CDR3 contains 17 residues. Germline V gene lookup returns CDR1 MNHNS and CDR2 SASEGT. The CDR3 is CASSEVLGLELYNEQFF. The CDR3, as DNA: TGTGCCAGCAGTGAAGTTTTGGGACTAGAACTATACAATGAGCAGTTCTTC.

This clonotype came up a few times. The chain has TRBV4-3 and TRBJ2-3; D could derive from TRBD1 or TRBD2 (5 bases each). V lost 4 bases and J lost 2, with 10 bases in between. The CDR3 is made up of 14 amino acids. Germline-derived CDR1 and CDR2 are LGHNA and YSLEER. CDR3 bases: TGCGCCAGCAGCCTTGGGGGAACCACAGATACGCAGTATTTT. This translates into CASSLGGTTDTQYF.

The table lists this clonotype with a count of one. V is TRBV5-4 and J is TRBJ1-1, with a weak D call TRBD1 (6 bases). This CDR3 spans 14 amino acids. V lost 3 bases, J lost 1 base, and 10 bases lay in between. CDR1 and CDR2 (germline): SGHNT, YYREEE (reference sequence). CDR3 loop: CASSSRDKNTEAFF. Here the CDR3 DNA reads TGTGCCAGCAGCTCCCGGGACAAGAACACTGAAGCTTTCTTT.